This T cell receptor beta chain was sequenced in a study of CD8 T cells in ankylosing spondylitis. Study outcomes and limitations: Researchers reportedly found disease-linked clones significantly enriched in matched ankylosing spondylitis synovial fluid. Peripheral blood held disease-linked clones only at relatively low frequency, and these were CD8+. A TCR beta motif of 7 to 9 highly homologous variants seemed to mark ankylosing spondylitis blood. Earlier studies detected some motif variants in reactive arthritis synovial fluid and blood.

Construction of TCR beta libraries was performed using quantitative 5'-RACE with molecular barcodes. TCRdb reanalysed the 5' RACE reads using MiXCR and keeps one entry per CDR3 protein. In the table there are around 770,000 distinct CDR3 sequences, roughly 20% of which are singletons. Germline CDR1 and CDR2: MNHNS and SASEGT. The CDR3 is made up of 14 amino acids. The junction had 4 bases not matched to a gene; V was cut back by 5 bases and J by 1 base. On this clonotype itself: The antigen remains undetermined.

The chain employs TRBV6-1 and TRBJ1-1; 7 nucleotides match TRBD1. The sequenced material came from blood, either unsorted or a sorted T cell fraction (not recorded which). This sequence originates from a male donor with ankylosing spondylitis. CDR3 DNA: TGTGCCAGCAGTCCCGGGGACAGGAACACTGAAGCTTTCTTT. This encodes CASSPGDRNTEAFF.